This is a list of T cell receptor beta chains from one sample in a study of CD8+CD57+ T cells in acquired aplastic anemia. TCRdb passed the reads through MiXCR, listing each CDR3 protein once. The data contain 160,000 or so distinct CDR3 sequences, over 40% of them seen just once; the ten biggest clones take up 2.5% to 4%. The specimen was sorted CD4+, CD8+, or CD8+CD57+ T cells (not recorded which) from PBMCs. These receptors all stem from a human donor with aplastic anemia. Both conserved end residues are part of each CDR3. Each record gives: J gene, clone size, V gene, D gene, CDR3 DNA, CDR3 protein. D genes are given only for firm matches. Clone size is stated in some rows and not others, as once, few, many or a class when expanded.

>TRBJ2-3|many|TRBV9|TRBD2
TGTGCCAGCAGCAACCGGGACTATGCCACAGATACGCAGTATTTT
CASSNRDYATDTQYF
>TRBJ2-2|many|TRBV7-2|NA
TGTGCCAGCAGCCCTTACTCGGTCGGGGAGCTGTTTTTT
CASSPYSVGELFF
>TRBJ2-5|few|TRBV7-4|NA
TGTGCCAGCAGGGATAAAGAGACCCAGTACTTC
CASRDKETQYF
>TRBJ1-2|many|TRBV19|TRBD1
TGTGCCAGTATAGGGACAGTAACTCTAAACTATGGCTACACCTTC
CASIGTVTLNYGYTF
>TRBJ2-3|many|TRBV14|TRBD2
TGTGCCAGCAGGACTAGCGGGAGTACAGATACGCAGTATTTT
CASRTSGSTDTQYF
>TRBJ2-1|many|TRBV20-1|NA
TGCAGTGGAGTGGGGGAAACCTCCTACAATGAGCAGTTCTTC
CSGVGETSYNEQFF
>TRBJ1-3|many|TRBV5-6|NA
TGTGCCAGCAGATCCGAGTCGAGCCTGCCCTCTGGAAACACCATATATTTT
CASRSESSLPSGNTIYF
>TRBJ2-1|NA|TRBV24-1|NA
TGTGCCACCAGAGAGACAGGGGAGGGCGGTGAGCAGTTCTTC
CATRETGEGGEQFF
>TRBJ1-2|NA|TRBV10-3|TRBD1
TGTGCCATCAGAGGCGGGACAGGACGGAACTATGGCTACACCTTC
CAIRGGTGRNYGYTF
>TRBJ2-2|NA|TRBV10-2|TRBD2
TGCGCCAGCAGCCCAACTAGCGGGGGTTCCGGGGAGCTGTTTTTT
CASSPTSGGSGELFF
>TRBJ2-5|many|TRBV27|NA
TGTGCCAGCAGTGGGTCCGGAAAGACCCAGTACTTC
CASSGSGKTQYF
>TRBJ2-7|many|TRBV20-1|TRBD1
TGCAGTGCTAGAGGGCAGGGGGTCTACGAGCAGTACTTC
CSARGQGVYEQYF
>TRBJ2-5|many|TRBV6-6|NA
TGTGCCAGCAGGATACAGGGAGGGGAGACCCAGTACTTC
CASRIQGGETQYF
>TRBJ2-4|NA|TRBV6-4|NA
TGTGCCAGCAGTGACTCACTTAGAGGGGTTCAGTACTTC
CASSDSLRGVQYF
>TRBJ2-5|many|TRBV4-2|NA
TGTGCCAGCAGCCAAGTTTCAGGGGTTTTTGAGACCCAGTACTTC
CASSQVSGVFETQYF
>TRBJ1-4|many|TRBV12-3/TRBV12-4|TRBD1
TGTGCCAGCAGTCCGCGACAGGGAACGAGTAATGAAAAACTGTTTTTT
CASSPRQGTSNEKLFF
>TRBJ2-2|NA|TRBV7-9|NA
TGTGCCAGCAGCTCCGGGGAGCTGTTTTTT
CASSSGELFF
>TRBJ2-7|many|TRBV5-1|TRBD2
TGCGCCAGCAGCTCCGGGACTAGAGGGTACGAGCAGTACTTC
CASSSGTRGYEQYF
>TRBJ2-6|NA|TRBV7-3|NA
TGTGCCAGCAGCAAACCTCGTCCTGGGGCCAACGTCCTGACTTTC
CASSKPRPGANVLTF
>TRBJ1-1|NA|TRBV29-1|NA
TGCAGCGTTGAAGATCATGAGGGGGCTTTCTTT
CSVEDHEGAFF